These 20 T cell receptor beta chains came from one sample sequenced in a study of Ad26.COV2.S vaccination and SARS-CoV-2 variants. The repertoire was sequenced with immunoSEQ multiplex PCR; TCRdb's copy has only in-frame clones and lacks some. This sample has hundreds of thousands of clones, with more than 70% found just once. The treatment was: some 20 received Ad26.COV2.S at low or high dose, single or two shots; several received placebo; per-sample allocation not given. Each sample was drawn 63 days after the first injection (of vaccine or placebo). The source material was peripheral blood, sampled in a trial of Ad26.COV2.S vaccine versus placebo. These receptors all come from a person aged 18-60 years who received the Ad26.COV2.S COVID-19 vaccine or a placebo.

CDR3 region: CASSSYREGYTF. The CDR3 DNA sequence: TGTGCCAGCAGTTCTTACAGGGAAGGCTACACCTTC. The rearrangement links TRBV12-3 or TRBV12-4 to TRBJ1-2, with D perhaps matching TRBD1 (6 bases). Deletions cut 4 bases from V and 8 bases from J, with 11 bases between. This CDR3 region has 12 residues.

This chain connects TRBV6-5 to TRBJ2-7; D gene unclear. This CDR3 has 15 amino acids. The germline V gene encodes CDR1 MNHEY and CDR2 SVGAGI. The ends were cut back, 6 bases at V and 1 base at J, with 16 bases in the middle. Written as DNA, the CDR3 is TGTGCCAGCAGGGGATCTAGAGGACGGTCCTACGAGCAGTACTTC. It specifies CASRGSRGRSYEQYF.

This chain joins TRBV6-5 and TRBJ2-7; TRBD1 agrees at 9 bases. The V gene end was trimmed by 6 bases and the J gene end by 6 bases; junction bases not matched to a gene: 0. Looked up from germline, CDR1 is MNHEY and CDR2 is SVGAGI. The CDR3 spans 11 residues. CDR3 protein: CASRGQGEQYF. CDR3 coding DNA: TGTGCCAGCAGGGGACAGGGCGAGCAGTACTTC.

J is TRBJ2-4 and V is TRBV19, with a possible D match to TRBD2 (6 bases). Trimming shortened V by 2 bases and J by 4 bases, and 9 bases separated the two germline ends. This CDR3 comprises 14 residues. Germline assignment: CDR1 LNHDA and CDR2 SQIVND (reference sequence). The chain's CDR3 is CASSIREVKNIQYF. CDR3 DNA sequence: TGTGCCAGTAGTATAAGGGAGGTAAAAAACATTCAGTACTTC.

The rearrangement joins TRBV19 to TRBJ2-1; perhaps TRBD1 as D (5 bases). Trimming left V 3 bases short and J 5 bases short, with 14 bases between. Germline CDR1 is LNHDA and CDR2 is SQIVND (reference sequence). The CDR3 extends over 15 amino acids. CDR3 in amino acids: CASSIRRAGNNEQFF. CDR3 sequence (DNA): TGTGCCAGTAGTATTAGGCGTGCAGGGAACAATGAGCAGTTCTTC.

The chain joins TRBV10-3 to TRBJ2-5; perhaps TRBD1 as D (6 bases). The germline gives CDR1 ENHRY, CDR2 SYGVKD. V lost 3 bases and J 1 base, leaving 12 bases between the germline ends. The CDR3 consists of 15 residues. The CDR3 coding sequence is TGTGCCATCAGTGATTCCAGACAGGCCCAAGAGACCCAGTACTTC. Protein: CAISDSRQAQETQYF.

CDR3 region: CASSYSWDRKFQYF. Written as DNA, the CDR3 is TGTGCCAGCAGTTACTCCTGGGACAGGAAATTTCAGTACTTC. The rearrangement uses TRBV6-5 and TRBJ2-7; 8 nucleotides align to TRBD1. This CDR3 comprises 14 residues. With 0 bases clipped from V and 10 bases from J, the junction kept 8 bases outside the gene matches. Germline CDR1 and CDR2: MNHEY and SVGAGI.

The rearrangement uses TRBV28 and TRBJ2-7, with D unclear. This CDR3 region has 13 residues. Trimming left V 3 bases short and J 2 bases short, with 8 bases between. The germline V gene has CDR1 MDHEN and CDR2 SYDVKM. For the CDR3, the DNA is TGTGCCAGCAGTTTTGTTCAGCCCTACGAGCAGTACTTC. Translated: CASSFVQPYEQYF.

CDR3 loop: CASSLLAGGSDTQYF. The CDR3 bases are TGTGCCAGCAGCTTACTAGCGGGAGGGTCAGATACGCAGTATTTT. The chain is built from TRBV11-2 and TRBJ2-3, with 12 positions matching TRBD2. V lost 2 bases, J lost 4 bases, and 1 base stayed unmatched. Germline lookup yields CDR1 SGHAT and CDR2 FQNNGV. This CDR3 has 15 residues.

This chain uses TRBV18 with TRBJ2-7; D is possibly TRBD2 (5 bases). The germline gives CDR1 KGHSH, CDR2 LQKENI. Trimming left V 2 bases short and J 3 bases short, with 14 bases between. The CDR3 runs to 15 residues. CDR3 coding DNA: TGTGCCAGCTCACCAAATGAGGGCAGTCACTACGAGCAGTACTTC. This translates into CASSPNEGSHYEQYF.

This sequence joins TRBV28 and TRBJ2-3, with 8 bases identical to TRBD1. Germline V gives CDR1 MDHEN, CDR2 SYDVKM. J was trimmed by 4 bases and V by 2 bases; bases with no gene match: 5. The CDR3 totals 15 residues. CDR3 coding DNA: TGTGCCAGCAGTTTACAGGGGGCTGTGGCAGATACGCAGTATTTT. Protein product: CASSLQGAVADTQYF.

The chain uses TRBV30 and TRBJ2-1, with 11 bases fitting TRBD2. The CDR3 sequence is 15 residues long. The junction had 5 bases not matched to a gene; V was cut back by 0 bases and J by 7 bases. Germline loops: CDR1 GTSNPN, CDR2 SVGIG (reference sequence). The CDR3 coding sequence is TGTGCCTGGAGTGTCTCTAGCGGGAGGTCAAATGAGCAGTTCTTC. It specifies CAWSVSSGRSNEQFF.

This clone has a single count. The V call is TRBV5-1, the J call TRBJ1-1, with TRBD1 identical over 9 bases. Unmatched junction bases numbered 5, after V lost 4 bases and J lost 4 bases. The CDR3 is 14 residues long. Germline CDR1 SGHRS, CDR2 YFSETQ. The CDR3 coding sequence is TGCGCCAGCAGCAAACAGGGGGCGTTCACTGAAGCTTTCTTT. Its protein product is CASSKQGAFTEAFF.

The gene calls are TRBV11-3 and TRBJ2-3; no clear D. The length of the CDR3 is 16 residues. V was pared by 5 bases and J by 4 bases, with 19 bases between. Germline V gives CDR1 SGHNT, CDR2 YENEEA. The CDR3 sequence is CASSPFFVGPPDTQYF. The CDR3 DNA follows: TGTGCCAGCAGCCCGTTTTTTGTAGGTCCCCCAGATACGCAGTATTTT.

The V and J genes are TRBV2 and TRBJ1-5; a possible D gene is TRBD1 (6 bases). Germline CDR1 and CDR2: SNHLY and FYNNEI. V was shortened by 6 bases and J by 0 bases, with 12 bases between the two germline ends. This CDR3 comprises 15 residues. The CDR3 is CASSEGGPSNQPQHF. The CDR3 DNA is TGTGCCAGCAGCGAGGGGGGTCCTAGCAATCAGCCCCAGCATTTT. The whole variable domain, remainder taken from reference TRBV2 and TRBJ1-5, is EPEVTQTPSHQVTQMGQEVILRCVPISNHLYFYWYRQILGQKVEFLVSFYNNEISEKSEIFDDQFSVERPDGSNFTLKIRSTKLEDSAMYFCASSEGGPSNQPQHFGDGTRLSIL.

This rearrangement joins TRBV5-4 to TRBJ2-3, with 7 bases that match TRBD1. Germline V gives CDR1 SGHNT, CDR2 YYREEE (reference sequence). CDR3 length: 16 amino acids. V dropped 4 bases and J dropped 0; count of bases not matched to a gene: 8. CDR3 nucleotide sequence: TGTGCCAGCAGCGCCGGACAGGAAATAAGCACAGATACGCAGTATTTT. It translates to CASSAGQEISTDTQYF.

The rearrangement joins TRBV5-1 to TRBJ2-7; D may be TRBD2 (6 bases). The length of the CDR3 is 15 residues. The V gene's germline CDR1 is SGHRS and CDR2 YFSETQ. V lost 3 bases, J lost 0 bases, and 13 bases lay in between. The CDR3 DNA is TGCGCCAGCAGCTCGGGACTTGTGAGCTCCTACGAGCAGTACTTC. Its protein is CASSSGLVSSYEQYF. The full variable domain, its missing parts supplied by reference TRBV5-1 and TRBJ2-7, is KAGVTQTPRYLIKTRGQQVTLSCSPISGHRSVSWYQQTPGQGLQFLFEYFSETQRNKGNFPGRFSGRQFSNSRSEMNVSTLELGDSALYLCASSSGLVSSYEQYFGPGTRLTVT.

The chain links TRBV6-1 to TRBJ2-1, with D perhaps assigned TRBD1 or TRBD2 (5 bases each). This CDR3 has 16 amino acids. V was trimmed by 2 bases and J by 5 bases, leaving 16 bases between them. Germline CDR1 and CDR2: MNHNS and SASEGT. This chain's CDR3 is CASSESGDSYDNEQFF. In nucleotides, the CDR3 is TGTGCCAGCAGTGAAAGCGGAGACAGCTACGACAATGAGCAGTTCTTC.

The chain carries TRBV7-2 and TRBJ2-3; 8 bases fit TRBD2. Germline CDR1 is SGHTA and CDR2 is FQGNSA. CDR3 length: 16 amino acids. V was clipped by 5 bases and J by 2 bases; unmatched bases: 9. CDR3 bases: TGTGCCAGCAGCCTCGGCGTTAGCGGGGCCACAGATACGCAGTATTTT. It specifies CASSLGVSGATDTQYF. The full variable domain, in which reference TRBV7-2 and TRBJ2-3 provide the parts outside the CDR3, is GAGVSQSPSNKVTEKGKDVELRCDPISGHTALYWYRQSLGQGLEFLIYFQGNSAPDKSGLPSDRFSAERTGGSVSTLTIQRTQQEDSAVYLCASSLGVSGATDTQYFGPGTRLTVL.

The J gene is TRBJ2-5, the V gene TRBV14; 8 nucleotides align to TRBD2. J gave up 3 bases and V 6 bases, and 3 bases lay outside the gene matches. Germline lookup yields CDR1 SGHDN and CDR2 FVKESK. This CDR3 region has 13 residues. The CDR3 here is CASSNSGKETQYF. CDR3 nucleotide sequence: TGTGCCAGCAGTAATAGCGGGAAAGAGACCCAGTACTTC.